The TCR beta chain described here comes from a study of post-analysis software for immune sequencing data. In the study overall: The cohort encompassed relapsing-remitting, secondary progressive and progressive-relapsing multiple sclerosis disease courses.

This CDR3 has 16 residues. Germline lookup yields CDR1 MNHEY and CDR2 SMNVEV (reference sequence). cDNA libraries for TCR beta contained unique molecular identifiers. Some 500,000 cDNA molecules were recovered from an input of about 1 to 10 million T cells. TCRdb re-called the PCR reads with MiXCR, one entry per CDR3 protein. Among 650,000 to 850,000 distinct CDR3 sequences listed, about 43% were seen once. General study results and limits: Comparison with controls showed significantly lower normalized Chao1 diversity in multiple sclerosis patients. Those samples that were prepared in the same batch co-clustered strongly by F measure. Relative to controls, patients had 5 or 6 TRBV segments at higher frequency, with TRBV5-6, TRBV5-1 and TRBV20-1 among these.

Comment on this clonotype: The antigen remains unidentified. One junction end does not reproduce the germline sequence, and a read error may be involved.

Sequenced sample: blood. The chain couples TRBV27 to TRBJ1-5, with 7 bases that match TRBD1. This clonotype was obtained from a girl between 10 and 17 years old with multiple sclerosis. CDR3 DNA sequence: TGTGTCAGCAGTCTAACCCAGGGGGGGGGCAGGCAGCCCCAGCATTTT. Its translation: CVSSLTQGGGRQPQHF.